A selection of T cell receptor beta chains follows, all from one sample in a study of shared clonotypes between healthy human individuals. Assay used: immunoSEQ multiplex PCR; TCRdb lists only in-frame clones, some missing. The table has more than 2 million clones, about 95% seen once. Sequencing was performed on naive CD8+ T cells sorted from blood. These receptors were collected from a man aged 18 to 30 in good health. The CDR3 runs from the conserved cysteine through the conserved F or W. The D gene is left open where the match is weak. Clone size, where shown, is once, few, many, or a class for clones that have expanded.

d_call j_call clone_size v_call cdr3_nt cdr3_aa
. TRBJ1-1 . TRBV2 TGTGCCGCAGGGGAGCAGGAAGCTTTCTTT CAAGEQEAFF
TRBD1 TRBJ1-2 . TRBV6-5 TGTGCCAGCAGTAACTCGGACAGGGGACTGATCTATGGCTACACCTTC CASSNSDRGLIYGYTF
. TRBJ2-7 . TRBV13 TGTGCCAGCAGCCTAGCTCCGGCGTTAGGCGAGCAGTACTTC CASSLAPALGEQYF
. TRBJ2-7 . TRBV7-9 TGTGCCAGCAGCTTAGCGGGACTGAGCTACGAGCAGTACTTC CASSLAGLSYEQYF
. TRBJ2-3 . TRBV5-4 TGTGCCAGCAGCCCTACTAGCTGGCCATATACGCAGTATTTT CASSPTSWPYTQYF
. TRBJ2-5 . TRBV20-1 TGCAGTGTCGGGGGGCCGGAGACCCAGTACTTC CSVGGPETQYF
. TRBJ2-2 . TRBV13 TGTGCCAGCAGCTTTACAGGGCCCCAGGATCTGTTTTTT CASSFTGPQDLFF
TRBD1 TRBJ2-7 . TRBV27 TGTGCCAGCAGTCCACGACAGGGAGCCTACGAGCAGTACTTC CASSPRQGAYEQYF
. TRBJ2-5 . TRBV6-5 TGTGCCAGCAGTTACACCCGGACGATGGGGGAGACCCAGTACTTC CASSYTRTMGETQYF
. TRBJ2-7 . TRBV27 TGTGCCAGCAGTTCGGACAGTCCCTACGAGCAGTACTTC CASSSDSPYEQYF
TRBD1 TRBJ1-1 once TRBV27 TGTGCCAGCAGGTCAGGGGGGAACACTGAAGCTTTCTTT CASRSGGNTEAFF
. TRBJ1-1 . TRBV4-1 TGCGCCAGCAGCCAAGATCGGGAGGGCTCGAACACTGAAGCTTTCTTT CASSQDREGSNTEAFF
TRBD2 TRBJ2-5 once TRBV7-9 TGTGCCAGCAGCTTAGCCAGTAGCGGGGGGGCCGAGACCCAGTACTTC CASSLASSGGAETQYF
. TRBJ1-1 . TRBV6-5 TGTGCCAGCAGCCGTAAGGGAAACACTGAAGCTTTCTTT CASSRKGNTEAFF
TRBD1 TRBJ1-1 once TRBV7-9 TGTGCCAGCAGCCCCCCGGACAGGGTGAACACTGAAGCTTTCTTT CASSPPDRVNTEAFF
. TRBJ2-7 . TRBV6-5 TGTGCCAGCAGTTACAGGGCGGTTCTCTCCTACGAGCAGTACTTC CASSYRAVLSYEQYF
TRBD1 TRBJ1-5 . TRBV27 TGTGCCAGCGGGACGACAGGGGGTATAACGCCCCAGCATTTT CASGTTGGITPQHF
. TRBJ1-1 . TRBV27 TGTGCCAGCAGTTTTAGTATGGACGCTGAAGCTTTCTTT CASSFSMDAEAFF
TRBD2 TRBJ2-7 . TRBV9 TGTGCCAGCAGCGTAGCTAGCGGGGGCTACGAGCAGTACTTC CASSVASGGYEQYF
. TRBJ2-7 . TRBV7-9 TGTGCCAGCAGCCTACAGGCCAGCTACGAGCAGTACTTC CASSLQASYEQYF
. TRBJ2-3 . TRBV9 TGTGCCAGCAGCGTAGGAGCGAGCTCCACAGATACGCAGTATTTT CASSVGASSTDTQYF
. TRBJ1-2 . TRBV5-6 TGTGCCAGCAGCTTGGCCCAACCTCCTAACACCTTC CASSLAQPPNTF
. TRBJ1-5 once TRBV27 TGTGCCAGCAGTTTGGGAGGGGGCAATCAGCCCCAGCATTTT CASSLGGGNQPQHF
TRBD1 TRBJ1-1 . TRBV4-3 TGCGCCAGCAGCCAAGACACAGGGGGCGGGGGTGAAGCTTTCTTT CASSQDTGGGGEAFF
TRBD2 TRBJ2-7 . TRBV6-1 TGTGCCAGCGTCCGGGACTACTCCTACGAGCAGTACTTC CASVRDYSYEQYF
TRBD1 TRBJ1-1 once TRBV27 TGTGCCAGCAGGACAGGGATTATGAACACTGAAGCTTTCTTT CASRTGIMNTEAFF
. TRBJ1-2 . TRBV7-9 TGTGCCAGCAGCTTCCCGGACCGGATGGGTTATGGCTACACCTTC CASSFPDRMGYGYTF